One and the same sample provided the 18 T cell receptor beta chains below, sequenced in a study of blood T cell repertoires in COVID-19. The protocol was immunoSEQ multiplex PCR, while the TCRdb copy is restricted to in-frame clones and leaves out a portion. Of tens of thousands of clones in the sample, roughly 86% were seen once. The specimen sequenced was peripheral blood. These receptors were obtained from a man between 45 and 60 years old with active or convalescent COVID-19.

V gene TRBV4-1 combines with J gene TRBJ2-5; perhaps TRBD1 as D (6 bases). The V end was cut by 1 base, the J end by 2 bases, with 8 bases between. Germline CDR1 reads MGHRA; CDR2 reads YSYEKL. The CDR3 length is 14 residues. The CDR3 DNA reads TGCGCCAGCAGCCAAGGGGGGCCTCAAGAGACCCAGTACTTC. This gives the protein CASSQGGPQETQYF.

The V gene is TRBV2, the J gene TRBJ2-3; TRBD1 agrees at 7 bases. The CDR3 contains 15 residues. V gave up 4 bases and J gave up 6 bases; unmatched junction bases: 10. CDR1 SNHLY and CDR2 FYNNEI come from the germline V gene. This chain's CDR3 is CASSARQGRWDTQYF. Here the CDR3 DNA reads TGTGCCAGCAGTGCCCGACAGGGACGATGGGATACGCAGTATTTT.

This sequence joins TRBV15 and TRBJ2-5; 7 bases match TRBD2. J was trimmed by 5 bases and V by 1 base; bases with no gene match: 7. Germline lookup yields CDR1 LNHNV and CDR2 YYDKDF (reference sequence). This CDR3 region has 15 residues. Here the CDR3 reads CATSRVGGGGETQYF. The DNA for the CDR3 is TGTGCCACCAGCAGAGTGGGCGGGGGAGGGGAGACCCAGTACTTC.

The CDR3 DNA reads as TGCAGCGTCAAAAAGGGCGGGCCTAATGAAAAACTGTTTTTT. It is translated as CSVKKGGPNEKLFF. This rearrangement joins TRBV29-1 to TRBJ1-4; no firm D call. The CDR3 is 14 amino acids. V was pared by 6 bases and J by 3 bases, with 14 bases between. Germline values: CDR1 SQVTM, CDR2 ANQGSEA.

This sequence joins TRBV27 and TRBJ2-7, with a tentative D call TRBD2 (5 bases). Trimming left V 4 bases short and J 2 bases short, with 12 bases between. This CDR3 has 14 amino acids. Germline values: CDR1 MNHEY, CDR2 SMNVEV (reference sequence). The chain's CDR3 is CASSSLALPYEQYF. Here the CDR3 DNA reads TGTGCCAGCAGTTCTTTAGCGTTACCCTACGAGCAGTACTTC.

The chain combines TRBV5-1 with TRBJ1-1, with D perhaps TRBD1 (5 bases). CDR3 length equals 14 residues. In germline, CDR1 is SGHRS, CDR2 YFSETQ. Trimming removed 0 bases from V and 3 bases from J, with 9 bases in between. CDR3 sequence (DNA): TGCGCCAGCAGCTTGGCCGGGGGTTACACTGAAGCTTTCTTT. Translating it yields CASSLAGGYTEAFF. The entire variable domain, with the rest obtained from reference TRBV5-1 and TRBJ1-1, is as follows: KAGVTQTPRYLIKTRGQQVTLSCSPISGHRSVSWYQQTPGQGLQFLFEYFSETQRNKGNFPGRFSGRQFSNSRSEMNVSTLELGDSALYLCASSLAGGYTEAFFGQGTRLTVV.

For the CDR3, the DNA is TGTGCCAGCAGTTACTACTCTCAGGGTTGGCCTTCACCCCTCCACTTT. Translation gives CASSYYSQGWPSPLHF. The chain joins TRBV6-2 or TRBV6-3 to TRBJ1-6; D is perhaps TRBD1 (5 bases). The CDR3 has 16 residues. Germline loops: CDR1 MNHEY, CDR2 SVGEGT. Trimming cost V 1 base and J 9 bases, with 16 bases left between them.

CDR3 amino acids: CASSPGPGTGDYEQYF. CDR3 DNA sequence: TGTGCCAGCAGCCCCGGACCCGGGACAGGGGACTACGAGCAGTACTTC. This chain connects TRBV9 to TRBJ2-7; TRBD1 aligns across 10 bases. Germline lookup yields CDR1 SGDLS and CDR2 YYNGEE. V lost 4 bases, J lost 3 bases, and 10 bases stayed unmatched. CDR3 size: 16 residues.

This sequence joins TRBV12-3 or TRBV12-4 and TRBJ2-7; D may be TRBD1 (6 bases). The V end was cut by 6 bases, the J end by 0 bases, with 9 bases between. The CDR3 extends over 13 amino acids. This chain's CDR3 is CASRRDTSYEQYV. CDR3 nucleotides: TGTGCCAGCAGGAGGGACACCTCCTACGAGCAGTACGTC.

J is TRBJ1-1 and V is TRBV19, with D unresolved. In germline, CDR1 is LNHDA, CDR2 SQIVND (reference sequence). The germline V and J ends were trimmed by 9 bases and 0 bases, with 14 bases remaining between them. The CDR3 has 14 residues. The CDR3 loop reads CASTPPLMNTEAFF. The CDR3 DNA is TGTGCCAGCACACCTCCGCTCATGAACACTGAAGCTTTCTTT.

V is TRBV3-1 (or the pseudogene TRBV3-2) and J is TRBJ1-2, with 10 nucleotides matching TRBD1. There are 12 residues in the CDR3. Germline assignment: CDR1 LGHDT and CDR2 YNNKEL (reference sequence). Germline trimming cut 3 bases from V and 9 bases from J; bases unmatched to any gene: 1. The CDR3 reads CASSQGQGRYTF. The CDR3 region has the DNA TGTGCCAGCAGCCAGGGACAGGGGCGCTACACCTTC.

The chain employs TRBV7-7 and TRBJ2-5, with D perhaps matching TRBD2 (5 bases). Trimming stripped 3 bases from V and 5 bases from J, with 10 bases between. CDR1 and CDR2 (germline): SSHAT, FNYEAQ (reference sequence). The CDR3 length is 13 residues. The CDR3: CASSFADYETQYF. CDR3 nucleotides: TGTGCCAGCAGCTTCGCCGACTATGAGACCCAGTACTTC.

J is TRBJ2-5 and V is TRBV24-1, with 7 bases aligning to TRBD1. Germline V lookup: CDR1 KGHDR, CDR2 SFDVKD. V gave up 7 bases and J gave up 1 base; unmatched junction bases: 8. The CDR3 extends over 15 amino acids. CDR3 DNA: TGTGCCACCAGCCGTTCAAACAGGGGCCAAGAGACCCAGTACTTC. Its translation is CATSRSNRGQETQYF.

This clone was counted a single time. The chain carries TRBV18 and TRBJ2-7, with D possibly matching TRBD1 (5 bases). CDR1 and CDR2 (germline): KGHSH, LQKENI. The CDR3 runs 14 residues. V gave up 0 bases and J gave up 2 bases, with 8 bases separating them. CDR3 sequence reads: CASSPPGAPYEQYV. The CDR3 DNA reads as TGTGCCAGCTCACCACCAGGGGCCCCCTACGAGCAGTACGTC.

This clone has just a few counts. This chain connects TRBV4-2 to TRBJ1-2; 7 bases line up with TRBD1. The length of the CDR3 is 14 residues. The V segment lost 6 bases and the J segment 4 bases; nucleotides outside the gene matches: 8. Germline CDR1 and CDR2: LGHNA and YNFKEQ. The CDR3 loop is CASRNRGTGYGYTF. The CDR3 DNA is TGTGCCAGCAGGAACAGGGGCACGGGCTATGGCTACACCTTC.

This clone was seen once. For the CDR3, the DNA is TGTGCCAGCAGCTTGGAAACAGGGCTCTATACCTTC. Protein product: CASSLETGLYTF. The rearrangement uses TRBV5-4 and TRBJ1-2, with a possible D match to TRBD1 (6 bases). Deletions cut 0 bases from V and 14 bases from J, with 14 bases between. Germline values: CDR1 SGHNT, CDR2 YYREEE (reference sequence). The CDR3 has 12 residues.

The table lists this clone with a count of one. The chain carries TRBV2 and TRBJ2-7; 7 positions agree with TRBD2. Looked up from germline, CDR1 is SNHLY and CDR2 is FYNNEI. The CDR3 sequence is 13 residues long. The trim removed 5 bases at V and 5 bases at J, leaving 6 bases unmatched. CDR3 region: CASSSGEGNEQYV. CDR3 nucleotide sequence: TGTGCCAGCAGTAGCGGGGAAGGGAACGAGCAGTACGTC.

The rearrangement links TRBV11-3 to TRBJ2-4; 9 bases fit TRBD1. The CDR3 spans 17 residues. Germline V CDR1 and CDR2: SGHNT, YENEEA. V shed 1 base and J 4 bases; nucleotides not matched to a gene: 8. In nucleotides, the CDR3 is TGTGCCAGCAGCTTAGTCCGGACAGGGGCGGGAAAAAACATTCAGTACTTC. Its protein is CASSLVRTGAGKNIQYF.